The 24 T cell receptor beta chains reported below all come from one sample, sequenced in a study of shared clonotypes between healthy human individuals. Assay used: immunoSEQ multiplex PCR; TCRdb lists only in-frame clones, some missing. The sample gives roughly 2 million clones, around 95% of which show up once; approximately 0.13% is in the top ten. Sample: naive CD4+ T cells sorted from blood. Sample subset: CD45RA+ positively selected. These receptors were collected from a man between 18 and 35 years old in good health.

The gene calls are TRBV5-8 and TRBJ1-6; the D gene is possibly TRBD1 (6 bases). Trimming removed 0 bases at V and 9 bases at J, with 13 bases between. CDR1 and CDR2 (germline): SGHTS, YDEGEE. This CDR3 contains 15 residues. The CDR3 DNA is TGTGCCAGCAGCTTGGAACAGGGTCACGGTTCACCCCTCCACTTT. Encoded protein: CASSLEQGHGSPLHF.

This clone was seen once. This rearrangement joins TRBV5-4 to TRBJ2-3; D may correspond to TRBD1 or TRBD2 (6 bases each). The CDR3 has 14 residues. The V gene lost 4 bases and the J gene lost 4 bases, with 13 bases spanning the gap. Germline V gene data show CDR1 as SGHNT and CDR2 as YYREEE (reference sequence). This CDR3 is CASSREGGADTQYF. The CDR3 DNA follows: TGTGCCAGCAGCCGTGAGGGGGGCGCAGATACGCAGTATTTT. Combining the CDR3 with reference TRBV5-4 and TRBJ2-3 gives the whole variable domain ETGVTQSPTHLIKTRGQQVTLRCSSQSGHNTVSWYQQALGQGPQFIFQYYREEENGRGNFPPRFSGLQFPNYSSELNVNALELDDSALYLCASSREGGADTQYFGPGTRLTVL.

The chain employs TRBV6-5 and TRBJ2-7, with 10 nucleotides matching TRBD2. Looked up from germline, CDR1 is MNHEY and CDR2 is SVGAGI. V lost 0 bases to trimming and J lost 6 bases; unmatched junction nucleotides: 2. The CDR3 length is 14 residues. CDR3 DNA: TGTGCCAGCAGTTACTCGAGCGGGAGGGCCGAGCAGTACTTC. It specifies CASSYSSGRAEQYF.

V usage is TRBV5-1 and J usage is TRBJ2-2; the D gene is possibly TRBD2 (5 bases). CDR1 and CDR2 from the germline V gene are SGHRS and YFSETQ. The V end was cut by 2 bases, the J end by 3 bases, with 11 bases between. CDR3 length: 15 amino acids. The CDR3 reads CASSFRLADTGELFF. The CDR3 bases are TGCGCCAGCAGCTTCCGGCTAGCAGACACCGGGGAGCTGTTTTTT.

The chain is built from TRBV5-6 and TRBJ2-5, with 7 bases aligning to TRBD2. This CDR3 contains 15 residues. Trimming removed 0 bases from V and 5 bases from J; junction bases left unmatched: 7. Germline CDR1 and CDR2: SGHDT and YYEEEE. In DNA form, the CDR3 reads TGTGCCAGCAGCTTGGCACAGCGGGGAGGGGAGACCCAGTACTTC. Amino acid sequence: CASSLAQRGGETQYF.

This chain connects TRBV28 to TRBJ2-7; the match to TRBD1 covers 8 bases. CDR3 length: 14 residues. Looked up from germline, CDR1 is MDHEN and CDR2 is SYDVKM. V shed 5 bases, J shed 2 bases, and the junction held 5 bases outside the gene matches. In nucleotides, the CDR3 is TGTGCCAGCAGTCCCGGGACAGGTCCCTACGAGCAGTACTTC. Translated: CASSPGTGPYEQYF.

The chain couples TRBV27 to TRBJ2-7, with D unclear. Germline CDR1 and CDR2: MNHEY and SMNVEV (reference sequence). The CDR3 consists of 15 residues. Trimming took off 2 bases at V and 1 base at J, with 12 bases between the two ends. CDR3: CASSLSPLGSYEQYF. The CDR3 DNA follows: TGTGCCAGCAGTTTAAGCCCGCTGGGGTCCTACGAGCAGTACTTC.

V usage is TRBV25-1 and J usage is TRBJ2-5; tentative D call: TRBD2 (6 bases). The germline gives CDR1 MGHDK, CDR2 SYGVNS. The CDR3 is 15 residues long. Trimming stripped 3 bases from V and 5 bases from J, with 16 bases between. The CDR3 bases are TGTGCCAGCAGTGACTTTGGTAGCGGACGGGAGACCCAGTACTTC. This gives the protein CASSDFGSGRETQYF.

As for this clone: Different DNA sequences within this sample yield the same CDR3. The chain has TRBV6-5 and TRBJ1-1; D gene uncertain. V was cut by 4 bases and J by 1 base, with 4 bases left in between. Germline V gene sequence: CDR1 MNHEY, CDR2 SVGAGI. The CDR3 extends over 12 amino acids. The CDR3 nucleotides read TGTGCCAGCAGTTTCCGGAACACTGAAGCTTTCTTT. Protein product: CASSFRNTEAFF.

This chain joins TRBV6-1 and TRBJ2-4; 7 bases fit TRBD1. The ends lost 2 bases at V and 0 bases at J; junction bases unmatched: 19. Germline V gene data show CDR1 as MNHNS and CDR2 as SASEGT. The CDR3 has 21 amino acids. The CDR3 sequence is CASSELNLDRAVMLAKNIQYF. Written as DNA, the CDR3 is TGTGCCAGCAGTGAACTCAATTTAGACAGGGCGGTAATGTTAGCCAAAAACATTCAGTACTTC.

This CDR3 reads CASSLQGATVDEQFF. DNA of the CDR3: TGTGCCAGCTCGCTACAGGGGGCTACGGTGGATGAGCAGTTCTTC. The chain is built from TRBV18 and TRBJ2-1, with 9 bases aligning to TRBD1. The length of the CDR3 is 15 residues. V gave up 6 bases and J gave up 8 bases; unmatched junction bases: 11. In germline, CDR1 is KGHSH, CDR2 LQKENI. The whole variable domain, filled in from reference TRBV18 and TRBJ2-1, reads NAGVMQNPRHLVRRRGQEARLRCSPMKGHSHVYWYRQLPEEGLKFMVYLQKENIIDESGMPKERFSAEFPKEGPSILRIQQVVRGDSAAYFCASSLQGATVDEQFFGPGTRLTVL.

This clone was counted a single time. V is TRBV30 and J is TRBJ1-4; unclear D gene. Germline-derived CDR1 and CDR2 are GTSNPN and SVGIG (reference sequence). The CDR3 extends over 13 amino acids. V was pared by 2 bases and J by 5 bases, with 9 bases between. The CDR3 is CAWSRSLNEKLFF. DNA of the CDR3: TGTGCCTGGAGTAGATCCCTAAATGAAAAACTGTTTTTT.

This clone was counted only a few times. Other DNA sequences of this sample code for an identical CDR3. The rearrangement joins TRBV5-4 to TRBJ2-5; the match to TRBD1 covers 7 bases. CDR1 SGHNT and CDR2 YYREEE come from the germline V gene (reference sequence). This CDR3 is built from 13 residues. The ends lost 4 bases at V and 2 bases at J; junction bases unmatched: 2. The chain's CDR3 is CASSPGQQETQYF. CDR3 in DNA: TGTGCCAGCAGCCCGGGACAGCAAGAGACCCAGTACTTC.

The chain is built from TRBV6-6 and TRBJ2-7; tentative D call: TRBD2 (5 bases). V dropped 6 bases and J dropped 2 bases, with 11 bases sitting between them. The CDR3 sequence is 13 residues long. In germline, CDR1 is MNHNY, CDR2 SVGAGI (reference sequence). The CDR3 DNA follows: TGTGCCAGCAGGGCCACGGGAACCTACGAGCAGTACTTC. Residues: CASRATGTYEQYF.

The J gene is TRBJ2-7, the V gene TRBV28, with TRBD1 matching 11 bases. The CDR3 spans 13 residues. Germline V gene sequence: CDR1 MDHEN, CDR2 SYDVKM. J gave up 6 bases and V 8 bases, and 6 bases lay outside the gene matches. CDR3 in DNA: TGTGCCAGCTGCGGGACAGGGGGGCGCGAGCAGTACTTC. This translates into CASCGTGGREQYF.

The genes are TRBV4-1 and TRBJ1-6, with TRBD1 matching 9 bases. Trimming cost V 3 bases and J 7 bases; bases outside gene matches: 4. The CDR3 consists of 15 residues. Germline CDR1 is MGHRA and CDR2 is YSYEKL. The CDR3 DNA is TGCGCCAGCAGCCAGGGGACAGGGTTGAATTCACCCCTCCACTTT. Amino acid sequence: CASSQGTGLNSPLHF.

The table lists this clone with a count of one. The V gene is TRBV29-1, the J gene TRBJ2-1; 10 bases map to TRBD2. Germline V gene lookup returns CDR1 SQVTM and CDR2 ANQGSEA. The length of the CDR3 is 13 residues. J lost 6 bases, V lost 4 bases, and 3 bases had no gene match. Here the CDR3 reads CSVGWTSGNEQFF. The CDR3 DNA reads as TGCAGCGTTGGTTGGACTAGCGGCAATGAGCAGTTCTTC.

The chain couples TRBV2 to TRBJ1-5; D call uncertain. The germline V gene encodes CDR1 SNHLY and CDR2 FYNNEI. V was cut by 8 bases and J by 0 bases, with 8 bases left in between. This CDR3 contains 13 residues. The CDR3 region is CASGGDSNQPQHF. The DNA of the CDR3 is TGTGCCAGCGGAGGTGATAGCAATCAGCCCCAGCATTTT.

The rearrangement uses TRBV5-3 and TRBJ1-2; D gene uncertain. TRBV5-3 is treated as an ORF (open reading frame) with a function not yet certain. The CDR3 sequence is 12 residues long. Trimming removed 0 bases from V and 6 bases from J, with 6 bases in between. The DNA of the CDR3 is TGTGCCAGAAGCTTGGGGCCCCATGGCTACACCTTC. Protein: CARSLGPHGYTF.

The genes are TRBV10-1 and TRBJ2-3, with TRBD2 as a possible D gene (5 bases). The CDR3 extends over 14 amino acids. The V gene's germline CDR1 is WNHNN and CDR2 SYGVQD (reference sequence). The ends were cut back, 1 base at V and 4 bases at J, with 9 bases in the middle. CDR3 nucleotide sequence: TGCGCCAGCAGTGAGTGGGCTAGCTCAGATACGCAGTATTTT. The encoded protein is CASSEWASSDTQYF.

The chain has TRBV5-4 and TRBJ2-6; no clear D gene. CDR1 and CDR2 from the germline V gene are SGHNT and YYREEE (reference sequence). V lost 4 bases and J 2 bases, leaving 4 bases between the germline ends. The CDR3 sequence is 13 residues long. CDR3 protein: CASSPPGANVLTF. The DNA for the CDR3 is TGTGCCAGCAGCCCCCCTGGGGCCAACGTCCTGACTTTC.

This chain uses TRBV6-6 with TRBJ2-1, with a tentative D call TRBD2 (6 bases). CDR3 length equals 16 residues. V lost 6 bases to trimming and J lost 9 bases, with 24 bases between them. Germline V gene sequence: CDR1 MNHNY, CDR2 SVGAGI (reference sequence). The CDR3 DNA follows: TGTGCCAGCAGCCTCCCGACGATGAGCGGGTGGGGTGAGCAGTTCTTC. It translates to CASSLPTMSGWGEQFF.

This chain joins TRBV5-1 and TRBJ1-1; D is unclear. The CDR3 runs to 15 residues. Germline loops: CDR1 SGHRS, CDR2 YFSETQ. Trimming removed 0 bases from V and 0 bases from J, with 9 bases in between. CDR3 DNA sequence: TGCGCCAGCAGCTTGGAAAAGGGTCTGAACACTGAAGCTTTCTTT. Protein sequence: CASSLEKGLNTEAFF.

The rearrangement uses TRBV6-1 and TRBJ1-1; D not certain. Trimming pared 3 bases from V and 6 bases from J, leaving 17 bases between. The CDR3 is made up of 15 amino acids. CDR1 MNHNS and CDR2 SASEGT come from the germline V gene. CDR3 sequence reads: CASSETIAGKAEAFF. CDR3 bases: TGTGCCAGCAGTGAGACCATTGCGGGGAAGGCTGAAGCTTTCTTT.